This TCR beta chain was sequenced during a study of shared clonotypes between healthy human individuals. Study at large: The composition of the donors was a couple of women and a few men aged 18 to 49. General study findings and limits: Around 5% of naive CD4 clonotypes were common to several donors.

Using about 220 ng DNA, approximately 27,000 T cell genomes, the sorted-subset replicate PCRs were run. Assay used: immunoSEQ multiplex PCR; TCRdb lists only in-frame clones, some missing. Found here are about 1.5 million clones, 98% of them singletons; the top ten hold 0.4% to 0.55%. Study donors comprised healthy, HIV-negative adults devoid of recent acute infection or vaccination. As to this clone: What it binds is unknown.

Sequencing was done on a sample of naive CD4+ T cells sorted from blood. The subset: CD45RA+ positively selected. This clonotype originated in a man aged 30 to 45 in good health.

The chain's CDR3 is CASSLISSNTGELFF. In DNA, the CDR3 is TGTGCCAGCAGCTTAATCAGCTCCAACACCGGGGAGCTGTTTTTT. The V and J genes are TRBV11-2 and TRBJ2-2; D is undetermined. The V gene lost 2 bases and the J gene lost 2 bases, with 9 bases spanning the gap. Germline V gives CDR1 SGHAT, CDR2 FQNNGV. The CDR3 sequence is 15 residues long.